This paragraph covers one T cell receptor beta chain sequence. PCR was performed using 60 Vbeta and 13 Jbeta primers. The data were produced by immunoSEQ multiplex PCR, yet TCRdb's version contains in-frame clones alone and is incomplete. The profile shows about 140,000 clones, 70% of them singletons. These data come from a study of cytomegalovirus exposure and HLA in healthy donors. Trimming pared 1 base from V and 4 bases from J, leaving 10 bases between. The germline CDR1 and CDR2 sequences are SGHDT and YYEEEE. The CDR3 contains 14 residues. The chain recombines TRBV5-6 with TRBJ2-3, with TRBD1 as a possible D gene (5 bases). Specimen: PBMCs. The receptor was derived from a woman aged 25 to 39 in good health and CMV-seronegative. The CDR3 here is CASSLYQGPDTQYF. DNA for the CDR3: TGTGCCAGCAGCTTGTATCAGGGCCCAGATACGCAGTATTTT.